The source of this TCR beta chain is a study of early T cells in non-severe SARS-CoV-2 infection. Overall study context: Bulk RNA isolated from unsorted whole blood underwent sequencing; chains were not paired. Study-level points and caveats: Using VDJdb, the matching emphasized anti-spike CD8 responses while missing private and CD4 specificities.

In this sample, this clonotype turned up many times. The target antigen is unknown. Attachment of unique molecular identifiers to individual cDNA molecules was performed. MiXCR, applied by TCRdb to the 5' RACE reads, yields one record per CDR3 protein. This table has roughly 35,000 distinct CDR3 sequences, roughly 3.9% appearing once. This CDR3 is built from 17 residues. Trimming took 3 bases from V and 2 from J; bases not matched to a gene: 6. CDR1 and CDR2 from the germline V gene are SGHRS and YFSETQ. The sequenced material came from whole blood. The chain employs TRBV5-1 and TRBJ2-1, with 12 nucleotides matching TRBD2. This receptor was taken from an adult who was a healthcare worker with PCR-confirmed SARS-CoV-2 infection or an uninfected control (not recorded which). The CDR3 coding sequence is TGCGCCAGCAGCTCCAGGACTAGCGGGACGACCTACAATGAGCAGTTCTTC. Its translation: CASSSRTSGTTYNEQFF.